This T cell receptor (beta chain) was retrieved from a study of T cells expressing NK-cell markers. Study summary: From sorted CD3+CD56+NKG2C+, CD3+CD56+NKG2C- and CD3+CD56-NKG2C+ T cells came the TCR beta repertoires.

CDR1 and CDR2 from the germline V gene are LGHNA and YSLEER. The CDR3 is 17 amino acids. Reanalyzing the 5' RACE reads, TCRdb keeps one entry per CDR3 protein, without DNA. The listing contains just under 150,000 distinct CDR3 sequences. This rearrangement joins TRBV4-3 to TRBJ2-4; TCRdb's D call, TRBD1, is unchecked because there is no DNA. Specimen: blood T cells: a sorted CD56 or NKG2C T cell subset, CD4+ or CD8+ T cells, or bulk PBMC T cells (not recorded which). The clonotype was recovered from a man younger than 30 in good health. The CDR3 sequence is CASSQDPTGQVKNIQYF.